The present T cell receptor beta chain was sequenced within a study of monozygotic twins with cystic fibrosis. This CDR3 is built from 12 residues. Germline V gene data show CDR1 as SGHTA and CDR2 as FQGNSA. Trimming shortened V by 3 bases and J by 7 bases, and 9 bases separated the two germline ends. Libraries were prepared by immunoSEQ multiplex PCR; TCRdb keeps only in-frame clonotypes and omits some of them. The table lists approximately 33,000 clones, 84% of them singletons. The sequence derives from a girl aged 2-10 years with cystic fibrosis. This sequence joins TRBV7-2 and TRBJ2-5, with D possibly TRBD2 on 5 matching bases. Sequences were obtained from blood. The CDR3 DNA follows: TGTGCCAGCAGCTTGCATCGGGGGACCCAGTACTTC. This gives the protein CASSLHRGTQYF.